These 28 T cell receptor beta chains were all obtained from the same sample, sequenced in a study of blood T cell repertoires in COVID-19 (TCRdb year 2020). Library generation was performed with the immunoSEQ multiplex PCR assay. In its TCRdb copy, this immuneACCESS table keeps in-frame sequences only and misses some clones. Where compared with another copy, unresolved V genes explain less than half of these, and the others have no known cause. In this sample the table shows about 190,000 clones, approximately 82% of which occur a single time. The ten largest clones represent 15% to 20% of the sample. Sequenced material: PBMCs or T cells enriched from blood (not recorded which). The receptor source for this set is a woman aged 50 to 60 who had recovered from COVID-19.

This rearrangement joins TRBV19 to TRBJ1-1; D not resolved. The V gene's germline CDR1 is LNHDA and CDR2 SQIVND (reference sequence). The CDR3 loop spans 13 amino acids. Trimming took 7 bases from V and 0 from J, leaving 9 bases between them. The CDR3 sequence: CASMEQMNTEAFF. In nucleotides, the CDR3 is TGTGCCAGTATGGAGCAAATGAACACTGAAGCTTTCTTT.

This chain uses TRBV5-1 with TRBJ2-7; possibly TRBD2 for D (5 bases). V lost 0 bases and J 0 bases, leaving 10 bases between the germline ends. The CDR3 consists of 15 residues. From germline, CDR1 is SGHRS and CDR2 YFSETQ. CDR3 protein: CASSLGGLSSYEQYF. CDR3 DNA: TGCGCCAGCAGCTTGGGAGGGCTGAGCTCCTACGAGCAGTACTTC.

This clone was seen at least ten times. The V and J genes are TRBV10-2 and TRBJ2-7, with TRBD2 as a possible D gene (6 bases). Germline CDR1 is WSHSY and CDR2 is SAAADI. This CDR3 comprises 12 residues. The ends were cut back, 3 bases at V and 9 bases at J, with 12 bases in the middle. CDR3 protein: CASSENGGVQYF. The CDR3 DNA follows: TGCGCCAGCAGTGAAAATGGCGGGGTGCAGTACTTC.

In nucleotides, the CDR3 is TGTGCCAGCAGTGAATGGCAGGGGTTAGACGGGAAACTGTTTTTT. Its translation is CASSEWQGLDGKLFF. The genes are TRBV25-1 and TRBJ1-4, with TRBD1 as a possible D gene (6 bases). This CDR3 comprises 15 residues. Germline V gene sequence: CDR1 MGHDK, CDR2 SYGVNS. The germline V and J ends were trimmed by 1 base and 11 bases, with 17 bases remaining between them.

The rearrangement joins TRBV5-1 to TRBJ2-3, with D perhaps matching TRBD2 (5 bases). Germline lookup yields CDR1 SGHRS and CDR2 YFSETQ. This CDR3 comprises 15 residues. V was clipped by 9 bases and J by 5 bases, with 22 bases between them. CDR3 sequence (DNA): TGCGCCACCACCGCGTCGCCAGGCCGGGGAGATACGCAGTATTTT. Translating it yields CATTASPGRGDTQYF.

CDR3 residues: CASSYEVKNIQYF. The CDR3 DNA follows: TGTGCCAGCAGTTACGAGGTCAAAAACATTCAGTACTTC. The rearrangement joins TRBV6-2 or TRBV6-3 to TRBJ2-4; unclear D gene. V lost 2 bases, J lost 3 bases, and 5 bases lay in between. The CDR3 is made up of 13 amino acids. CDR1 and CDR2 from the germline V gene are MNHEY and SVGEGT.

V usage is TRBV11-2 and J usage is TRBJ2-3; perhaps TRBD2 as D (5 bases). Germline-derived CDR1 and CDR2 are SGHAT and FQNNGV. This CDR3 is 15 amino acids long. Trimming left V 3 bases short and J 1 base short, with 11 bases between. The CDR3 sequence: CASSFGGSGTDTQYF. In DNA form, the CDR3 reads TGTGCCAGCAGCTTTGGCGGGTCCGGCACAGATACGCAGTATTTT.

This chain uses TRBV7-6 with TRBJ2-7; 7 bases are a match to TRBD2. Germline CDR1 and CDR2: SGHVS and FNYEAQ. The CDR3 spans 16 residues. Trimming took 5 bases from V and 3 from J; bases not matched to a gene: 13. DNA for the CDR3: TGTGCCAGCAGCACGAAAGCGGGAAGTTCGCACTACGAGCAGTACTTC. This translates into CASSTKAGSSHYEQYF.

This clone was observed a handful of times. This rearrangement joins TRBV9 to TRBJ1-1; D is possibly TRBD1 (6 bases). CDR1 is SGDLS, CDR2 YYNGEE, per germline. The CDR3 has 14 residues. Trimming stripped 0 bases from V and 4 bases from J, with 10 bases between. The CDR3 protein is CASSVGAQGTEAFF. The CDR3 DNA is TGTGCCAGCAGCGTAGGGGCACAGGGCACTGAAGCTTTCTTT.

This chain links TRBV7-2 with TRBJ2-1, with 8 bases matching TRBD2. The length of the CDR3 is 14 residues. After removal of 3 bases from V and 3 bases from J, the junction contained 1 base not matched to a gene. Germline values: CDR1 SGHTA, CDR2 FQGNSA. The CDR3 nucleotides are TGTGCCAGCAGCTTCCGGGAGGGCTACAATGAGCAGTTCTTC. Translation: CASSFREGYNEQFF.

V and J are TRBV30 and TRBJ1-4; no definite D call. V lost 0 bases and J 4 bases, leaving 9 bases between the germline ends. The CDR3 totals 14 residues. Germline V gives CDR1 GTSNPN, CDR2 SVGIG (reference sequence). CDR3 sequence reads: CAWSVSGGNEKLFF. The DNA of the CDR3 is TGTGCCTGGAGTGTCTCGGGAGGTAATGAAAAACTGTTTTTT.

This clone was counted only a few times. The chain joins TRBV11-2 to TRBJ1-4; a possible D gene is TRBD1 (6 bases). The germline V and J ends were trimmed by 5 bases and 7 bases, with 14 bases remaining between them. The V gene's germline CDR1 is SGHAT and CDR2 FQNNGV. This CDR3 has 14 residues. Here the CDR3 reads CASSGAQGGEKLFF. CDR3 bases: TGTGCCAGCAGCGGTGCACAGGGCGGTGAAAAACTGTTTTTT.

The chain recombines TRBV5-1 with TRBJ1-2; 11 nucleotides line up with TRBD1. CDR3 length: 16 amino acids. The V gene end was trimmed by 0 bases and the J gene end by 2 bases; junction bases not matched to a gene: 3. Germline V gives CDR1 SGHRS, CDR2 YFSETQ. The CDR3 DNA follows: TGCGCCAGCAGCTTGGAGGGACAGGGGGTGAACTATGGCTACACCTTC. Translated: CASSLEGQGVNYGYTF.

V gene TRBV5-1 combines with J gene TRBJ2-1; 8 positions agree with TRBD2. This CDR3 is built from 16 residues. Germline V gene lookup returns CDR1 SGHRS and CDR2 YFSETQ. V gave up 0 bases and J gave up 9 bases; unmatched junction bases: 11. The CDR3 nucleotides are TGCGCCAGCAGCTTGGCTACGGGAGGGCTTGGAGGTGAGCAGTTCTTC. Translation gives CASSLATGGLGGEQFF. Together with reference TRBV5-1 and TRBJ2-1, the CDR3 gives the full variable domain: KAGVTQTPRYLIKTRGQQVTLSCSPISGHRSVSWYQQTPGQGLQFLFEYFSETQRNKGNFPGRFSGRQFSNSRSEMNVSTLELGDSALYLCASSLATGGLGGEQFFGPGTRLTVL.

The chain is built from TRBV18 and TRBJ1-4; D unresolved. The V gene lost 2 bases and the J gene lost 4 bases, with 8 bases spanning the gap. Germline V gene data show CDR1 as KGHSH and CDR2 as LQKENI. The length of the CDR3 is 14 residues. This chain's CDR3 is CASSPNSNNEKLFF. In nucleotides, the CDR3 is TGTGCCAGCTCACCAAACAGTAATAATGAAAAACTGTTTTTT.

The chain has TRBV29-1 and TRBJ1-4; D might be TRBD1 (5 bases). The CDR3 spans 12 residues. Germline V gene lookup returns CDR1 SQVTM and CDR2 ANQGSEA. The V and J ends lost 7 bases and 4 bases respectively, with 10 bases between them. CDR3 loop: CSATVFNEKLFF. The CDR3 bases are TGCAGCGCGACAGTGTTTAATGAAAAACTGTTTTTT.

The chain joins TRBV2 to TRBJ1-5, with D uncertain. This CDR3 region has 14 residues. Germline lookup yields CDR1 SNHLY and CDR2 FYNNEI. Trimming stripped 6 bases from V and 2 bases from J, with 11 bases between. The CDR3 region is CASRGTSGNQPQHF. The CDR3 DNA follows: TGTGCCAGCAGGGGCACTAGTGGCAATCAGCCCCAGCATTTT.

This clone was seen a few times. The V call is TRBV28, the J call TRBJ1-5, with a tentative D call TRBD1 (6 bases). V was shortened by 6 bases and J by 2 bases, with 11 bases between the two germline ends. CDR1 and CDR2 (germline): MDHEN, SYDVKM. The CDR3 has 14 amino acids. DNA for the CDR3: TGTGCCAGCAGCACCGGACAGCGCAATCAGCCCCAGCATTTT. It translates to CASSTGQRNQPQHF.

The chain is built from TRBV10-3 and TRBJ2-7, with D possibly TRBD1 on 6 matching bases. V was clipped by 7 bases and J by 3 bases, with 13 bases between them. This CDR3 is built from 13 residues. Germline CDR1 and CDR2: ENHRY and SYGVKD. CDR3: CAITQGSDYEQYF. In DNA, the CDR3 is TGTGCCATCACGCAGGGGTCGGACTACGAGCAGTACTTC.

This clone was seen a handful of times. The chain uses TRBV7-2 and TRBJ2-7, with D possibly being TRBD1 (6 bases). The CDR3 totals 14 residues. Germline V gene sequence: CDR1 SGHTA, CDR2 FQGNSA. The germline V and J ends were trimmed by 5 bases and 2 bases, with 13 bases remaining between them. The DNA for the CDR3 is TGTGCCAGCAGCGAAGACAGGTCGGCCTACGAGCAGTACTTC. This sequence encodes CASSEDRSAYEQYF. The complete variable domain, with remaining parts taken from reference TRBV7-2 and TRBJ2-7, reads GAGVSQSPSNKVTEKGKDVELRCDPISGHTALYWYRQSLGQGLEFLIYFQGNSAPDKSGLPSDRFSAERTGGSVSTLTIQRTQQEDSAVYLCASSEDRSAYEQYFGPGTRLTVT.

The chain couples TRBV4-3 to TRBJ2-5, with 8 positions matching TRBD1. Germline lookup yields CDR1 LGHNA and CDR2 YSLEER. V shed 5 bases, J shed 1 base, and the junction held 6 bases outside the gene matches. The CDR3 covers 15 residues. The DNA of the CDR3 is TGCGCCAGCAGCTGGGACAGGAGCCTCCAAGAGACCCAGTACTTC. Encoded protein: CASSWDRSLQETQYF.

The chain employs TRBV18 and TRBJ2-7, with 8 nucleotides matching TRBD2. The V segment lost 8 bases and the J segment 0 bases; nucleotides outside the gene matches: 3. Germline V gene data show CDR1 as KGHSH and CDR2 as LQKENI. There are 13 residues in the CDR3. CDR3 coding DNA: TGTGCCAGCGAGGGGACTAGCTCCTACGAGCAGTACTTC. This gives the protein CASEGTSSYEQYF.

The chain is built from TRBV3-1 (or the pseudogene TRBV3-2) and TRBJ1-4; TRBD1 matches 7 bases. The CDR3 extends over 15 amino acids. Germline CDR1 reads LGHDT; CDR2 reads YNNKEL (reference sequence). Germline trimming cut 4 bases from V and 2 bases from J; bases unmatched to any gene: 4. The CDR3 DNA reads TGTGCCAGCAGCCCACGACAGGGCACTAATGAAAAACTGTTTTTT. Translated: CASSPRQGTNEKLFF.

This clone has only one observation. The chain combines TRBV5-1 with TRBJ1-2, with no clear D. CDR1 is SGHRS, CDR2 YFSETQ, per germline. The CDR3 runs 14 residues. The V end was cut by 2 bases, the J end by 6 bases, with 14 bases between. CDR3: CASSLDGERNGYTF. The CDR3 coding sequence is TGCGCCAGCAGCTTAGACGGGGAACGGAATGGCTACACCTTC.

This clone was picked up many times. The chain joins TRBV5-6 to TRBJ1-3; 9 bases map to TRBD1. V was clipped by 4 bases and J by 4 bases; unmatched bases: 12. CDR1 and CDR2 from the germline V gene are SGHDT and YYEEEE. The CDR3 is made up of 17 amino acids. CDR3 amino acids: CASSAVPGQGGGNTIYF. The CDR3 nucleotides read TGTGCCAGCAGCGCAGTCCCGGGACAGGGAGGAGGAAACACCATATATTTT.

The CDR3 sequence is CASSDLAVNTEAFF. The CDR3 DNA is TGTGCCAGCAGTGATCTCGCAGTCAACACTGAAGCTTTCTTT. V is TRBV25-1 and J is TRBJ1-1; D is ambiguous. Trimming pared 3 bases from V and 2 bases from J, leaving 10 bases between. CDR1 MGHDK and CDR2 SYGVNS come from the germline V gene. The CDR3 spans 14 residues.

The V and J genes are TRBV20-1 and TRBJ1-2; 7 bases line up with TRBD1. The germline gives CDR1 DFQATT, CDR2 SNEGSKA (reference sequence). J lost 8 bases, V lost 3 bases, and 12 bases had no gene match. CDR3 length: 14 residues. CDR3 sequence (DNA): TGCAGTGCTAGTTCGGGCGACAGGGAGATGGGCTACACCTTC. It specifies CSASSGDREMGYTF.

This clone was observed a few times. This chain joins TRBV7-9 and TRBJ1-4, with D unresolved. The V gene's germline CDR1 is SEHNR and CDR2 FQNEAQ (reference sequence). This CDR3 has 17 amino acids. Trimming took 4 bases from V and 0 from J, leaving 15 bases between them. This CDR3 reads CASSSDSSTATNEKLFF. In DNA form, the CDR3 reads TGTGCCAGCAGCTCTGACTCTTCCACCGCAACTAATGAAAAACTGTTTTTT.